This TCR beta chain was obtained from a study of T cells in Graves' hyperthyroidism and ophthalmopathy. On this clonotype itself: One end of the junction fails to match germline, which may point to a read error.

Template material for amplifying TCR beta CDR3 regions consisted of RNA transcripts. The primer set for the first-round RT-PCR of the TCR CDR3 was HTBI. TCRdb passed the multiplex PCR reads through MiXCR, listing each CDR3 protein once. The data show over 700,000 distinct CDR3 sequences, with about 35% seen just once and less than 40% held by the top ten. The study defined stable Graves' hyperthyroidism as no ophthalmopathy progression within 18 months. Every diagnosis used clinical symptoms, serum thyroxine and TRAb, thyroid ultrasound and orbital computed tomography. PBMCs came from over 8.5 ml fresh peripheral blood. CDR3 length equals 14 residues. Germline CDR1 is DFQATT and CDR2 is SNEGSKA (reference sequence).

V usage is TRBV20-1 and J usage is TRBJ2-7, with D possibly TRBD1 on 6 matching bases. Material: blood. The source of this sequence is a woman aged 40-49 years with Graves' hyperthyroidism. DNA of the CDR3: TGCAGTGCTAAGTCCGGGACAACAACCTACGGGCAGTACTTC. Amino acid sequence: CSAKSGTTTYGQYF.